This section outlines one T cell receptor (beta chain) sequence together with its context. This specimen belongs to a study of early T cells in non-severe SARS-CoV-2 infection. The V and J ends lost 6 bases and 8 bases respectively, with 11 bases between them. Germline-derived CDR1 and CDR2 are MNHNS and SASEGT. The CDR3 consists of 12 residues. Individual cDNA molecules were tagged with unique molecular identifiers. TCRdb re-called the 5' RACE reads through MiXCR, storing one row per CDR3 protein. The sample has around 81,000 distinct CDR3 sequences; 14% are singletons. This clonotype originated in an adult who was a healthcare worker with PCR-confirmed SARS-CoV-2 infection or an uninfected control (not recorded which). The chain links TRBV6-1 to TRBJ2-1, with no clear D. The sequenced sample consisted of whole blood. The CDR3 DNA is TGTGCCAGCAGCCCCGCTAGGCATGAGCAGTTCTTC. This codes for CASSPARHEQFF.